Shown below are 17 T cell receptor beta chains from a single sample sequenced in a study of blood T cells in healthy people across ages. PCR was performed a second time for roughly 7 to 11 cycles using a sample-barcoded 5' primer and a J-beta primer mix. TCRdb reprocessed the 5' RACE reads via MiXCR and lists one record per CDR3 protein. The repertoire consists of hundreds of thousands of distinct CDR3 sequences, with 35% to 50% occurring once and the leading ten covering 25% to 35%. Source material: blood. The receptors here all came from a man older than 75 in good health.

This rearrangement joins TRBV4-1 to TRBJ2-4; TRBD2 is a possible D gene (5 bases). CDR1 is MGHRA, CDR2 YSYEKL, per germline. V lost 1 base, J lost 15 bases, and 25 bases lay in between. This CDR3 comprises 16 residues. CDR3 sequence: CASSQATTMSGYERYF. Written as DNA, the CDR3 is TGCGCCAGCAGCCAAGCTACCACTATGTCGGGGTACGAGCGGTACTTC.

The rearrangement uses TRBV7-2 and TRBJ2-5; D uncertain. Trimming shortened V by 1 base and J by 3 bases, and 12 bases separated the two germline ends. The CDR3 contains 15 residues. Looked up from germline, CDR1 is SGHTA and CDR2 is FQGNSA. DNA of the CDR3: TGTGCCAGCAGCTTAGGGCCCAATTCCAAAGAGACCCAGTACTTC. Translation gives CASSLGPNSKETQYF.

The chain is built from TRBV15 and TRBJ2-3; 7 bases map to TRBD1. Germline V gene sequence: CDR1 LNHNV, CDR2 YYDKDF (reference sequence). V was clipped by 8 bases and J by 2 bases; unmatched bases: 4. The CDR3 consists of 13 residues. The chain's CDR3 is CATARGFTDTQYF. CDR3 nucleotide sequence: TGTGCCACCGCCAGGGGGTTCACAGATACGCAGTATTTT.

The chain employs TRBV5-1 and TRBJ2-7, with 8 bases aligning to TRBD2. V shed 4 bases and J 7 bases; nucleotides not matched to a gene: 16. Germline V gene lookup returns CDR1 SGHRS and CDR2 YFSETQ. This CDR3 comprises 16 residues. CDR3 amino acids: CASSPGGGRAVNEQYF. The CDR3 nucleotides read TGCGCCAGCAGCCCCGGGGGGGGCAGGGCGGTAAATGAGCAGTACTTC. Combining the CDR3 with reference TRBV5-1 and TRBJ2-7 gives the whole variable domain KAGVTQTPRYLIKTRGQQVTLSCSPISGHRSVSWYQQTPGQGLQFLFEYFSETQRNKGNFPGRFSGRQFSNSRSEMNVSTLELGDSALYLCASSPGGGRAVNEQYFGPGTRLTVT.

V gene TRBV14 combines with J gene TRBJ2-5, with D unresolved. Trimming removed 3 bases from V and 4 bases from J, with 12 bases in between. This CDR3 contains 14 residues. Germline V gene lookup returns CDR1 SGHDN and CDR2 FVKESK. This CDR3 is CASSQDAIGETQYF. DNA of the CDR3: TGTGCCAGCAGCCAGGACGCCATCGGAGAGACCCAGTACTTC.

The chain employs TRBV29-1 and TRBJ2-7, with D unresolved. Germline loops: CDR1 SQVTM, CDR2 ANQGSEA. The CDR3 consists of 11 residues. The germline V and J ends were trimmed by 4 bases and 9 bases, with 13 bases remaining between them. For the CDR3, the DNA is TGCAGCGTTGTTCTAGTCGGTGGGCAGTACTTC. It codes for CSVVLVGGQYF.

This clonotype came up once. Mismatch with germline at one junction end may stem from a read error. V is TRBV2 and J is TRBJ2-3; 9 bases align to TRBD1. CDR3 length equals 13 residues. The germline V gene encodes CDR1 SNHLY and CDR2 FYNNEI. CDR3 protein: CASNGQGRDTRYF. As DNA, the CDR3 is TGTGCCAGCAATGGACAGGGGCGCGATACGCGGTATTTT.

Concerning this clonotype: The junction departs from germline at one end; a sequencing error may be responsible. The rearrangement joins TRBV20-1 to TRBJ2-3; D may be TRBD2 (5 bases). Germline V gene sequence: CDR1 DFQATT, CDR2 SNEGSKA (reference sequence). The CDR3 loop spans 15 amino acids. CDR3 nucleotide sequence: TGCAGTGCTGGCACCGACGGTTCTAGCACAAATACGCAGTATTTT. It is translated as CSAGTDGSSTNTQYF.

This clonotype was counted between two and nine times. In DNA, the CDR3 is TGTGCCAGCAAGGCTAGCGGGACCTACGAGCAGTACTTC. Translating it yields CASKASGTYEQYF. The gene calls are TRBV11-2 and TRBJ2-7, with TRBD2 identical over 9 bases. J was trimmed by 2 bases and V by 7 bases; bases with no gene match: 3. The germline CDR1 and CDR2 sequences are SGHAT and FQNNGV. This CDR3 spans 13 amino acids. The full variable domain, rest sourced from reference TRBV11-2 and TRBJ2-7, is EAGVAQSPRYKIIEKRQSVAFWCNPISGHATLYWYQQILGQGPKLLIQFQNNGVVDDSQLPKDRFSAERLKGVDSTLKIQPAKLEDSAVYLCASKASGTYEQYFGPGTRLTVT.

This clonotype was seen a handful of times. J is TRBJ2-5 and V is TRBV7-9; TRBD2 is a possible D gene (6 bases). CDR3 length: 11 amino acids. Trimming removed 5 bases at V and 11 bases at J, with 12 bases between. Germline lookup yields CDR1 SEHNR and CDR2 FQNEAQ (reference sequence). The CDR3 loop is CASSQGLRQYF. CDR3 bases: TGTGCCAGCAGCCAGGGACTGAGGCAGTACTTC. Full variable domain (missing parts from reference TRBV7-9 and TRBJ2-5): DTGVSQNPRHKITKRGQNVTFRCDPISEHNRLYWYRQTLGQGPEFLTYFQNEAQLEKSRLLSDRFSAERPKGSFSTLEIQRTEQGDSAMYLCASSQGLRQYFGPGTRLLVL.

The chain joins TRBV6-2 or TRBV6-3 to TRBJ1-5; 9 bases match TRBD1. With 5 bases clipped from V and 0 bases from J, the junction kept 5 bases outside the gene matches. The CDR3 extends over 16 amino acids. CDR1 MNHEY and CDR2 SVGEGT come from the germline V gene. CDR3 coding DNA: TGTGCCAGCAGTCGGACAGGGGAGGGTAGCAATCAGCCCCAGCATTTT. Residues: CASSRTGEGSNQPQHF.

CDR3 nucleotides: TGTGCCAGCAGTTTCACCGGTTGGGGCACAGATACGCAGTATTTT. Its translation: CASSFTGWGTDTQYF. The genes are TRBV27 and TRBJ2-3; no definite D call. The CDR3 consists of 15 residues. V was shortened by 3 bases and J by 1 base, with 11 bases between the two germline ends. The germline gives CDR1 MNHEY, CDR2 SMNVEV (reference sequence).

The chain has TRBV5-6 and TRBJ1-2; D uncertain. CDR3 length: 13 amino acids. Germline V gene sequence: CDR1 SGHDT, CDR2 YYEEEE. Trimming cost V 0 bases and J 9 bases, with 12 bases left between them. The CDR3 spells CASSLDAGMSYTF. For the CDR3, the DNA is TGTGCCAGCAGCTTGGACGCAGGAATGAGCTACACCTTC.

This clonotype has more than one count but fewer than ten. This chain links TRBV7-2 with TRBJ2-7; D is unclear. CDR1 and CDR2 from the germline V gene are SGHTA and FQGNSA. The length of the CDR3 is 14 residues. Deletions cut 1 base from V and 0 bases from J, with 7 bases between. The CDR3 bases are TGTGCCAGCAGCTTAGGGAGCCTCTCCTACGAGCAGTACTTC. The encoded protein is CASSLGSLSYEQYF.

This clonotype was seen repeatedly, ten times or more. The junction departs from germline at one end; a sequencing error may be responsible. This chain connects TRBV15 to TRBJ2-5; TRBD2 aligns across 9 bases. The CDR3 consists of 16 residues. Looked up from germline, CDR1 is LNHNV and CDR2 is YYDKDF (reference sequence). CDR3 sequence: CATSRASGTFQETQYF. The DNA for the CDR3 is TGTGCCACCAGTAGAGCTAGCGGGACCTTCCAAGAGACCCAGTACTTC.

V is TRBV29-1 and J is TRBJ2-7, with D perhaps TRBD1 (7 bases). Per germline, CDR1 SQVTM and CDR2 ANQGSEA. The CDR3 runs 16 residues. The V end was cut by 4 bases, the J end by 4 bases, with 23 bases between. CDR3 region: CSVGTGLTGFPYEQYF. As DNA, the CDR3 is TGCAGCGTTGGGACAGGACTAACCGGATTCCCTTACGAGCAGTACTTC.

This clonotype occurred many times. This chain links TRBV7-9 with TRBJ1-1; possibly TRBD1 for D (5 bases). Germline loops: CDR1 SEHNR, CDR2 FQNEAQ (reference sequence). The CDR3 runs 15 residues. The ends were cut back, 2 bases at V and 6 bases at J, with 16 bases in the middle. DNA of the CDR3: TGTGCCAGCAGCTTAACGGCCCGGCGGGGGGCTGAAGCTTTCTTT. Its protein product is CASSLTARRGAEAFF.